The text below deals with one TCR beta chain. This clonotype has only one observation. What this receptor recognizes is not known. No base qualities exist here, and no much larger clone lies one base off it. A single read is weak support. Amplification of TCR beta CDR3 regions was carried out from RNA transcripts. The first round of RT-PCR for the TCR CDR3 was performed with the HTBI primer set and the Qiagen OneStep RT-PCR kit. Libraries were constructed in a second round of multiplex PCR, after which size selection and purification were performed. Paired-end sequencing of the libraries was performed with 100 bp reads on an Illumina HiSeq2000. Per the source publication's procedure: Raw data were processed with SOAPnuke, discarding reads with adapters, uncalled bases, mean Phred below 15, or no exact constant-primer or identifier match. COPE v1.2.5 was used to merge the high-quality paired reads, and each unique nucleotide sequence was defined as a clonotype. Clonotypes were aligned to IMGT TRBV, TRBD and TRBJ reference segments using MiTCR v1.1. Only V-J combinations with frequency above 0.0001, covering roughly 99% of repertoires, were analysed. A TCS score was defined as the ratio between F50 (clonal expansion) and ExV (chaos), using BLOSUM62-based TCRdist between CDR3 peptides within each V-J. Welch's t-statistics and random forest reduced 450 to 600 V-J features to about 13, which were used in a naive Bayes classifier (R e1071). TCRdb reworked the public reads: Q25 trimming with fastp, MiXCR clone assembly, productive beta chains retained. Merged by CDR3 protein, the rows form single entries marked with the most common genes and DNA. These V and J calls originate from TCRdb's pipeline instead of the authors' own analysis. The table for this sample lists roughly 380,000 distinct CDR3 sequences; around 13% of them were counted only once. Of the sample, about 5% is held by the ten largest clones.

This record belongs to a study of T cells in Graves' hyperthyroidism and ophthalmopathy (dated by TCRdb to between 2017 and 2020). Study-wide context: Peripheral blood samples were taken at the time of initial diagnosis, prior to any treatment. TCR V-J signatures able to tell the groups apart were searched for in a discovery cohort of 95 or so patients, of whom more than 40 had Graves' ophthalmopathy and around 57 had stable Graves' hyperthyroidism. Prospective prediction of ophthalmopathy was tested in an independent validation cohort of about 19 hyperthyroidism patients and 15 to 17 patients who later progressed to ophthalmopathy. For training and testing, the 100 or so patients in the discovery cohort were randomly divided in a 7:3 ratio. In six Graves' hyperthyroidism patients, the study also compared T-cell repertoires from thyroid tissue with T-cell repertoires from blood. Once sampling was done, hyperthyroidism patients were given methimazole at a starting dose of 30 mg daily, whereas ophthalmopathy patients were given high-dose intravenous methylprednisolone. According to the paper, TCR Vbeta CDR3 sequencing was carried out on 135 peripheral blood samples, which came from over 40 ophthalmopathy, some 73 hyperthyroidism and about 17 progressor patients.

V lost 5 bases and J lost 8 bases; the stretch between them is 15 bases long. The CDR3 covers 13 residues, taking in both the cysteine and the phenylalanine. Only the CDR3 part of the read is kept: 39 bases, read in frame from the first base. The germline V gene encodes CDR1 SGHAT and CDR2 FQDESV (reference sequence). On the study overall, not on this receptor specifically: In validation, the model predicted progression to ophthalmopathy with approximately 71% sensitivity and approximately 74% specificity, a median of 6.5 months before onset. No statistical method was used to set the sample size in advance, and investigators knew the group allocation. Most expanded thyroid clonotypes (frequency above 0.001) were also detected in blood, suggesting blood repertoires may reflect thyroid immune responses. In cross-validation, a model built on a 13 V-J signature told ophthalmopathy apart from stable hyperthyroidism with about 90% sensitivity and around 81% specificity, and in testing the same model reached 80%/75%.

A patient counted as having stable Graves' hyperthyroidism if no progression to ophthalmopathy occurred over 18 months of follow-up. The hyperthyroidism patients were between 18 and 65 years old and newly diagnosed, with a disease duration of less than 2 months. The study excluded patients with uncontrolled infections, other autoimmune diseases, pregnancy or lactation. Diagnoses were established on the basis of clinical symptoms, serum thyroxine and TRAb, thyroid ultrasound, and orbital computed tomography. PBMCs were separated from roughly 10 ml of fresh peripheral blood using Ficoll-Paque density gradient centrifugation. Total RNA was extracted using Trizol reagent, and RNA quality was assessed on an Agilent 2100 Bioanalyzer.

The source material was blood. This TCR was recovered from a woman aged 18-29 years with Graves' hyperthyroidism. This receptor chain uses TRBV11-1 and TRBJ1-1, and possibly TRBD1, on 6 matching bases. The bases read TGTGCCAGCAGCCTACTTACAGGGTCCGAAGCTTTCTTT. Translated, this is CASSLLTGSEAFF.